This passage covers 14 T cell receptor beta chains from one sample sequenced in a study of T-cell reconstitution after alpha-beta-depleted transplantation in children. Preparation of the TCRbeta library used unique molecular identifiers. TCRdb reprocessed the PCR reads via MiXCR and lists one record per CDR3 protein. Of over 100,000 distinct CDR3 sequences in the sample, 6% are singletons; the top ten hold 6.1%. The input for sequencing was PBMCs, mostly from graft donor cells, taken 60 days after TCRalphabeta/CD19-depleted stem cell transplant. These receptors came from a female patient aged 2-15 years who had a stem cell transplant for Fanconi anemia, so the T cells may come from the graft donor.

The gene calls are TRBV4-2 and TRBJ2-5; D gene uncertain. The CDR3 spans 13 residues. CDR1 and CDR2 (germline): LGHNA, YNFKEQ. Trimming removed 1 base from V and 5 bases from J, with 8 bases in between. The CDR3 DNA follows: TGTGCCAGCAGCCAAGCTTTCCGGGAGACCCAGTACTTC. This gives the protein CASSQAFRETQYF.

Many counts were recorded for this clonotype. The CDR3 reads CASSGVPLTDTQYF. The CDR3 nucleotides are TGTGCCAGCAGCGGAGTACCGCTCACAGATACGCAGTATTTT. The V and J genes are TRBV3-1 and TRBJ2-3; D gene uncertain. V was clipped by 5 bases and J by 2 bases, with 11 bases between them. The germline gives CDR1 LGHDT, CDR2 YNNKEL (reference sequence). There are 14 residues in the CDR3.

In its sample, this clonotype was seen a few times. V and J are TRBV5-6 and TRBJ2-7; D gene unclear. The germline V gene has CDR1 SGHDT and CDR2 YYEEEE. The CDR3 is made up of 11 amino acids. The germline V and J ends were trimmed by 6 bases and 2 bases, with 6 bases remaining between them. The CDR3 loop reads CASIPTYEQYF. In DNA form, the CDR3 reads TGTGCCAGCATCCCGACCTACGAGCAGTACTTC.

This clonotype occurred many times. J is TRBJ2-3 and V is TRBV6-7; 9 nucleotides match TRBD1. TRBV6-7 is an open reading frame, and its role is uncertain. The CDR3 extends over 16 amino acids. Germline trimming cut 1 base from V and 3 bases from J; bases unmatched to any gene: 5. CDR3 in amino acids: CASSYWDRAATDTQYF. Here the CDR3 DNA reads TGTGCCAGCAGTTACTGGGACAGGGCAGCTACAGATACGCAGTATTTT.

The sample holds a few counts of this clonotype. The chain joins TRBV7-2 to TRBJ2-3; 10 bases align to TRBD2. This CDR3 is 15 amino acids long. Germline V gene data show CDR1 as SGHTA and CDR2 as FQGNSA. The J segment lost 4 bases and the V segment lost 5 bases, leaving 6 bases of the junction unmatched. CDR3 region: CASSTLAGHADTQYF. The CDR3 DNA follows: TGTGCCAGCAGCACACTAGCGGGACACGCAGATACGCAGTATTTT. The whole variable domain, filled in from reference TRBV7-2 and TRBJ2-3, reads GAGVSQSPSNKVTEKGKDVELRCDPISGHTALYWYRQSLGQGLEFLIYFQGNSAPDKSGLPSDRFSAERTGGSVSTLTIQRTQQEDSAVYLCASSTLAGHADTQYFGPGTRLTVL.

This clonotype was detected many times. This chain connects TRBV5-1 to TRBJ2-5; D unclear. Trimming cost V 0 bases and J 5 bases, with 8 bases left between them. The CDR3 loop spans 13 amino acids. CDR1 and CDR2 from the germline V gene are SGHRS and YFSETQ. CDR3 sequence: CASSLAGFETQYF. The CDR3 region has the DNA TGCGCCAGCAGCTTGGCCGGGTTCGAGACCCAGTACTTC.

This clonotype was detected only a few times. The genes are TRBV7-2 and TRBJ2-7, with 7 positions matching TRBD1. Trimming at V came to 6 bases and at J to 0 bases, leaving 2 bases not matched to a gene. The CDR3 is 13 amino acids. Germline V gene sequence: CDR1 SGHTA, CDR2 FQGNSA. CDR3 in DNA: TGTGCCAGCAGGCGGACAGGCTCCTACGAGCAGTACTTC. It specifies CASRRTGSYEQYF.

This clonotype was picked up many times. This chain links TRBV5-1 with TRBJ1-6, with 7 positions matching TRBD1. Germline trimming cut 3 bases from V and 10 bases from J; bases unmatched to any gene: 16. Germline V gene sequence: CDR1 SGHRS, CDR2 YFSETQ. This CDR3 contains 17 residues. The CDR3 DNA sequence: TGCGCCAGCAGCTCCGACCCGATAGGGCAGGGGGGATCACCCCTCCACTTT. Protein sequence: CASSSDPIGQGGSPLHF.

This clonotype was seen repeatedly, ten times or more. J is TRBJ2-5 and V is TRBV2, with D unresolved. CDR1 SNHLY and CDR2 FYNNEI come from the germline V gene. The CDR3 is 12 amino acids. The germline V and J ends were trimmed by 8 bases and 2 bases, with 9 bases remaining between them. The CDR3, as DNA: TGTGCCAGCGGACCTTCACAAGAGACCCAGTACTTC. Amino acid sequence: CASGPSQETQYF.

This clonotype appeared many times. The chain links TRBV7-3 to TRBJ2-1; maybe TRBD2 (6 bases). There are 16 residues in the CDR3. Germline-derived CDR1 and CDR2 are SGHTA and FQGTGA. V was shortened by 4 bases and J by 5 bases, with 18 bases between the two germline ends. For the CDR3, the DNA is TGTGCCAGCAGCTCGAATCTAGTGGCTAGCGACAATGAGCAGTTCTTC. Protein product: CASSSNLVASDNEQFF.

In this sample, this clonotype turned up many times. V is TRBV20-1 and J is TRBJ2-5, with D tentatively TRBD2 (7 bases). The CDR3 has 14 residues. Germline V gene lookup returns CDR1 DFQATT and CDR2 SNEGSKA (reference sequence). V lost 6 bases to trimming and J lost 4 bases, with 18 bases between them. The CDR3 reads CSATSSGGPETQYF. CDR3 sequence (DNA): TGCAGTGCGACCTCCTCGGGGGGCCCAGAGACCCAGTACTTC.

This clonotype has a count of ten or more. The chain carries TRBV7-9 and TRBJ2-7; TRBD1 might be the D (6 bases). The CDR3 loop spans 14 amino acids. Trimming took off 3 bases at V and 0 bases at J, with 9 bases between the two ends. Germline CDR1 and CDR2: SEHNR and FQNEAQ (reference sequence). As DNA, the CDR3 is TGTGCCAGCAGCTTGGGACAAAACTCCTACGAGCAGTACTTC. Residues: CASSLGQNSYEQYF.

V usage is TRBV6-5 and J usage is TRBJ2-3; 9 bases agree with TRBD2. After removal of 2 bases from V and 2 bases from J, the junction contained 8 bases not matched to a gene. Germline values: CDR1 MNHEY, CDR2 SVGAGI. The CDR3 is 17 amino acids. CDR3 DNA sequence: TGTGCCAGCAGTTACCCCGGACTAGCGTTAAACACAGATACGCAGTATTTT. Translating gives CASSYPGLALNTDTQYF.

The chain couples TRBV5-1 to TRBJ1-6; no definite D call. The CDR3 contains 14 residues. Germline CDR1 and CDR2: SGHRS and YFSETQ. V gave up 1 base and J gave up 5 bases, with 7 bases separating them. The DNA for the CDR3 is TGCGCCAGCAGCTTGCGAGGGAATAATTCACCCCTCCACTTT. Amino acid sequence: CASSLRGNNSPLHF.